This T cell receptor beta chain was captured by sequencing in a study of blood T cell repertoires in COVID-19. Overall study: Sites across the United States, Italy and Spain contributed samples from acute and convalescent COVID-19. The cDNA or gDNA used as material had been derived from T cells, B-cell-depleted T cells, or PBMCs.

J gave up 8 bases and V 1 base, and 7 bases lay outside the gene matches. The CDR3 consists of 15 residues. Germline CDR1 and CDR2: LGHDT and YNNKEL (reference sequence). This clone was seen only a few times. In the original workflow: Estimation of nucleated cell counts relied on the amplification of reference gene primers. Data came from immunoSEQ multiplex PCR; TCRdb stores just in-frame clones and leaves some out. That table furnishes V, J and clone size, whereas the DNA furnished D and trimming. The data contain approximately 30,000 clones, approximately 80% of them singletons. The clonotype originates from a man aged 65 to 79 with active COVID-19. This sequence joins TRBV3-1 (or the pseudogene TRBV3-2) and TRBJ1-4; 7 bases agree with TRBD1. Sequencing was done on a sample of peripheral blood. CDR3 DNA: TGTGCCAGCAGCCAAGGGACAGGCTTGCGGGAAAAACTGTTTTTT. Protein sequence: CASSQGTGLREKLFF.